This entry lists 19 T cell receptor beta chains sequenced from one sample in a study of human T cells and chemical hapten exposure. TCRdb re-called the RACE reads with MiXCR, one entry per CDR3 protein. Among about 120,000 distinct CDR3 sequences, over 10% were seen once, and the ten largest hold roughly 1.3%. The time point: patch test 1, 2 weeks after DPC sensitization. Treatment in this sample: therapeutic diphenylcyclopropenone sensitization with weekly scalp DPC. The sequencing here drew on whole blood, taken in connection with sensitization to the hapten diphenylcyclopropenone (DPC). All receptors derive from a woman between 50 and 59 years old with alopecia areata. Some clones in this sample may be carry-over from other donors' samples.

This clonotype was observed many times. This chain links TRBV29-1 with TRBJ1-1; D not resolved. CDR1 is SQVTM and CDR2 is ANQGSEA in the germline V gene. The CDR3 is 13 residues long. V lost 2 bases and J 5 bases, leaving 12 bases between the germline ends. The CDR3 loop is CSVEKGFATEAFF. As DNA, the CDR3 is TGCAGCGTTGAAAAAGGGTTCGCGACTGAAGCTTTCTTT. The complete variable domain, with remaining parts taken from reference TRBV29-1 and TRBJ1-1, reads SAVISQKPSRDICQRGTSLTIQCQVDSQVTMMFWYRQQPGQSLTLIATANQGSEATYESGFVIDKFPISRPNLTFSTLTVSNMSPEDSSIYLCSVEKGFATEAFFGQGTRLTVV.

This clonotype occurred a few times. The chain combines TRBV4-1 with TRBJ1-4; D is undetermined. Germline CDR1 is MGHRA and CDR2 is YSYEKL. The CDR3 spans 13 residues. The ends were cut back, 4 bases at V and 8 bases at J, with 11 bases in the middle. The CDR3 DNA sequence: TGCGCCAGCAGCCCAATGGGTTCGGAAAAACTGTTTTTT. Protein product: CASSPMGSEKLFF.

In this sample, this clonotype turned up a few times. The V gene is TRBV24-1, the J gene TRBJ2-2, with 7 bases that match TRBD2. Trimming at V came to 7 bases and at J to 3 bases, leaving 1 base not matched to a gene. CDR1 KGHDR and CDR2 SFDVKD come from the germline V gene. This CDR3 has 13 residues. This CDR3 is CATSGGYTGELFF. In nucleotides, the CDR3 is TGTGCCACCAGCGGGGGGTACACCGGGGAGCTGTTTTTT.

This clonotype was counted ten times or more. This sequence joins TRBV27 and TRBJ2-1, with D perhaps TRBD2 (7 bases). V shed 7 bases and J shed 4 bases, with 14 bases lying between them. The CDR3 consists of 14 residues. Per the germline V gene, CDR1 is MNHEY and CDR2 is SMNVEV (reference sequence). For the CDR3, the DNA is TGTGCCAGCAATGGGGGGGGCAATTACAATGAGCAGTTCTTC. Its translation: CASNGGGNYNEQFF.

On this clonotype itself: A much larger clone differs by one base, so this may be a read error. The DNA for the CDR3 is TGCGCCAGCAGCTTGGCCGGAGGGACCAATAATTCACCCCTCCACTTT. Residues: CASSLAGGTNNSPLHF. This chain joins TRBV5-1 and TRBJ1-6; weak D call: TRBD1 (5 bases). CDR3 length equals 16 residues. V lost 0 bases, J lost 5 bases, and 12 bases lay in between. Germline CDR1 and CDR2: SGHRS and YFSETQ.

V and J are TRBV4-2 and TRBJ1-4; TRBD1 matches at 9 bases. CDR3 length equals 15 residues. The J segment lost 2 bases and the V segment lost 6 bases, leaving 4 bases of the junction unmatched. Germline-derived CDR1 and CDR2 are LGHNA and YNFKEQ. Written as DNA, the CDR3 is TGTGCCAGCAGAACAGGGGGCTCGACTAATGAAAAACTGTTTTTT. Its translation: CASRTGGSTNEKLFF.

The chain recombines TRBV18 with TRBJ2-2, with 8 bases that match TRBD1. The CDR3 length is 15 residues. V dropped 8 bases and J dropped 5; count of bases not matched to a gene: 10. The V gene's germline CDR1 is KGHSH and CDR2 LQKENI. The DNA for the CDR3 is TGTGCCAGCCGATCCGACAGGGGAGAGACCGGGGAGCTGTTTTTT. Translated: CASRSDRGETGELFF. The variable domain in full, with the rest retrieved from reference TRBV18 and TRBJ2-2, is NAGVMQNPRHLVRRRGQEARLRCSPMKGHSHVYWYRQLPEEGLKFMVYLQKENIIDESGMPKERFSAEFPKEGPSILRIQQVVRGDSAAYFCASRSDRGETGELFFGEGSRLTVL.

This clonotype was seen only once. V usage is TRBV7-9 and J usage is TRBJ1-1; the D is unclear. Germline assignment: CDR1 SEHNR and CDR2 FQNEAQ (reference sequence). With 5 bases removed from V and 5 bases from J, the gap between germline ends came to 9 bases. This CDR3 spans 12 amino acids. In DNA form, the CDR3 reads TGTGCCAGCAGCCTGATGGGGACTGAAGCTTTCTTT. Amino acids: CASSLMGTEAFF.

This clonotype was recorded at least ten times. In DNA, the CDR3 is TGTGCCAGCAGCTTAGAGGGGACTCATTACACCGGGGAGCTGTTTTTT. Translated, it gives CASSLEGTHYTGELFF. The chain is built from TRBV7-9 and TRBJ2-2; tentatively, D is TRBD2 (6 bases). The germline V gene encodes CDR1 SEHNR and CDR2 FQNEAQ (reference sequence). The CDR3 consists of 16 residues. Trimming shortened V by 1 base and J by 3 bases, and 12 bases separated the two germline ends.

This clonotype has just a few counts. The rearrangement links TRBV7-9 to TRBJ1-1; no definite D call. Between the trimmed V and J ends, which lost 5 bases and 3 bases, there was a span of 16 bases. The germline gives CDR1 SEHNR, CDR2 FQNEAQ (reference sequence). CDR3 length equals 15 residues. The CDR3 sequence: CASSPPDRTDTEAFF. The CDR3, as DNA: TGTGCCAGCAGCCCCCCGGATCGGACGGACACTGAAGCTTTCTTT.

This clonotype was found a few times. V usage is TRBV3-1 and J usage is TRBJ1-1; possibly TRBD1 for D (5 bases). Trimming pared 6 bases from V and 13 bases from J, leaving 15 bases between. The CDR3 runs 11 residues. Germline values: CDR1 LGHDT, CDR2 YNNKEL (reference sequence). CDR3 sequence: CASSSAGALFF. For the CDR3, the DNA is TGTGCCAGCAGTTCCGCCGGGGCTCTTTTCTTT.

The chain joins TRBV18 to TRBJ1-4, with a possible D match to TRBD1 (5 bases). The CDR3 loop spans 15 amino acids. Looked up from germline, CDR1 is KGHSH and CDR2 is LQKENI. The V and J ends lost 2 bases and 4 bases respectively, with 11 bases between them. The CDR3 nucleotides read TGTGCCAGCTCACCAGTGGAGACAGTTAATGAAAAACTGTTTTTT. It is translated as CASSPVETVNEKLFF. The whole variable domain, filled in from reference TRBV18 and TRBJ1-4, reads NAGVMQNPRHLVRRRGQEARLRCSPMKGHSHVYWYRQLPEEGLKFMVYLQKENIIDESGMPKERFSAEFPKEGPSILRIQQVVRGDSAAYFCASSPVETVNEKLFFGSGTQLSVL.

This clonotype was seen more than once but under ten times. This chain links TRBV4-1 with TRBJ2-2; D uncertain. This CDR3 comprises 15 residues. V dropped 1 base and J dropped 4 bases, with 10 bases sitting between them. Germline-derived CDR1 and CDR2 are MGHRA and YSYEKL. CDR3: CASSQVGSFTGELFF. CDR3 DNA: TGCGCCAGCAGCCAAGTCGGGTCCTTCACCGGGGAGCTGTTTTTT.

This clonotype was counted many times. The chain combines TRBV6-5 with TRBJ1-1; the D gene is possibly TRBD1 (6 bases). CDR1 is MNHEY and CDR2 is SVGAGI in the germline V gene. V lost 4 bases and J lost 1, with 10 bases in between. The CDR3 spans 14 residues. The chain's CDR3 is CASSFRQENTEAFF. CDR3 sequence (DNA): TGTGCCAGCAGTTTCAGACAGGAGAACACTGAAGCTTTCTTT.

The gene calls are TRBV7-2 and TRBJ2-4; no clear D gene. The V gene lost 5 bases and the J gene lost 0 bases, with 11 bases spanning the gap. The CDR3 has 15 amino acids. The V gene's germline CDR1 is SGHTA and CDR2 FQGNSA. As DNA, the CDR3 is TGTGCCAGCAGCCCAGGCCCCCTAGCCAAAAACATTCAGTACTTC. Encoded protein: CASSPGPLAKNIQYF.

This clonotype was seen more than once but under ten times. The CDR3 coding sequence is TGTGCCAGCAGTTACTCGACCCAGCGGTCCTACGAGCAGTACTTC. Amino acid sequence: CASSYSTQRSYEQYF. This chain uses TRBV6-5 with TRBJ2-7; the D gene is possibly TRBD2 (5 bases). The CDR3 is 15 residues long. Between the trimmed V and J ends, which lost 0 bases and 1 base, there was a span of 10 bases. Per germline, CDR1 MNHEY and CDR2 SVGAGI.

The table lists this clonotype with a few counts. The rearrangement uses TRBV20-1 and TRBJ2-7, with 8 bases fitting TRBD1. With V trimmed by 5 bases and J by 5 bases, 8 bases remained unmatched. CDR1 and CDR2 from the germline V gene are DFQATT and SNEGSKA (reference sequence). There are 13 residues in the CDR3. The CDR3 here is CSASTGDVDEQYF. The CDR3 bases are TGCAGTGCTTCGACAGGGGACGTAGACGAGCAGTACTTC.

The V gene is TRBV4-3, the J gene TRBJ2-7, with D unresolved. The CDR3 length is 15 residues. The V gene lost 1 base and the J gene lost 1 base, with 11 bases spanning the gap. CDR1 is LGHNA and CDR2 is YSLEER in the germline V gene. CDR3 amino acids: CASSQGQAYSYEQYF. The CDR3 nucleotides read TGCGCCAGCAGCCAAGGGCAGGCTTATTCCTACGAGCAGTACTTC.

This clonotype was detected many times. As DNA, the CDR3 is TGTGCCAGCAGATTCGGGACAGCTGGCGAGCAGTACTTC. It translates to CASRFGTAGEQYF. V and J are TRBV3-1 and TRBJ2-7; 7 nucleotides match TRBD1. CDR1 LGHDT and CDR2 YNNKEL come from the germline V gene (reference sequence). The CDR3 sequence is 13 residues long. With V trimmed by 6 bases and J by 6 bases, 8 bases remained unmatched.